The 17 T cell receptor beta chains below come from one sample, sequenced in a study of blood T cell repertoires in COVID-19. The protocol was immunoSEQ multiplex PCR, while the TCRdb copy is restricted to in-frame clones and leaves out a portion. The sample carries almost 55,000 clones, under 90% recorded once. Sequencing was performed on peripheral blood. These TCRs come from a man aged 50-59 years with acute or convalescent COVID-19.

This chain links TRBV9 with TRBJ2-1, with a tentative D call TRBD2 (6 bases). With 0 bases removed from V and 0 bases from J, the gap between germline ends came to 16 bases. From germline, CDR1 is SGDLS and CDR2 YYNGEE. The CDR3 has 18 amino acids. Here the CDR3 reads CASSVGANLASSYNEQFF. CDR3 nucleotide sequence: TGTGCCAGCAGCGTAGGGGCAAACCTAGCGAGCTCCTACAATGAGCAGTTCTTC.

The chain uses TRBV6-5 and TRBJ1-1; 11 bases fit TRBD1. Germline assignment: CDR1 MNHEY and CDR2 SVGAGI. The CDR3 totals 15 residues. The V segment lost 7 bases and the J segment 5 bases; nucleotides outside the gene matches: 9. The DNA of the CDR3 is TGTGCCAGCACCCCAGGTGGGACAGGGGGGACTGAAGCTTTCTTT. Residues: CASTPGGTGGTEAFF.

The CDR3 here is CASSAGQGKTYEQYF. DNA of the CDR3: TGTGCCAGCAGTGCGGGACAGGGGAAAACTTACGAGCAGTACTTC. The chain is built from TRBV7-9 and TRBJ2-7; 10 nucleotides align to TRBD1. CDR3 size: 15 residues. Germline-derived CDR1 and CDR2 are SEHNR and FQNEAQ (reference sequence). J gave up 4 bases and V 6 bases, and 9 bases lay outside the gene matches. Drawing the rest from reference TRBV7-9 and TRBJ2-7, the complete variable domain is DTGVSQNPRHKITKRGQNVTFRCDPISEHNRLYWYRQTLGQGPEFLTYFQNEAQLEKSRLLSDRFSAERPKGSFSTLEIQRTEQGDSAMYLCASSAGQGKTYEQYFGPGTRLTVT.

CDR3 DNA: TGCGCCAGCAGCCTGGGACAGACACAAGAGACCCAGTACTTC. This sequence encodes CASSLGQTQETQYF. This sequence joins TRBV5-1 and TRBJ2-5; 7 bases are shared with TRBD1. The V segment lost 4 bases and the J segment 2 bases; nucleotides outside the gene matches: 5. CDR1 and CDR2 (germline): SGHRS, YFSETQ. This CDR3 spans 14 amino acids.

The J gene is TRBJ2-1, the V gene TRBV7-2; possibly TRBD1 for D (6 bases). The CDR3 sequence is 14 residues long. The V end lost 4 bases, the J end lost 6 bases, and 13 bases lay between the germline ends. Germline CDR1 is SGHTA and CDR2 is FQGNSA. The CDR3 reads CASSWRTVGNEQFF. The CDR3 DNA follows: TGTGCCAGCAGCTGGAGGACAGTTGGCAATGAGCAGTTCTTC. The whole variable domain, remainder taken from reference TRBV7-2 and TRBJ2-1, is GAGVSQSPSNKVTEKGKDVELRCDPISGHTALYWYRQSLGQGLEFLIYFQGNSAPDKSGLPSDRFSAERTGGSVSTLTIQRTQQEDSAVYLCASSWRTVGNEQFFGPGTRLTVL.

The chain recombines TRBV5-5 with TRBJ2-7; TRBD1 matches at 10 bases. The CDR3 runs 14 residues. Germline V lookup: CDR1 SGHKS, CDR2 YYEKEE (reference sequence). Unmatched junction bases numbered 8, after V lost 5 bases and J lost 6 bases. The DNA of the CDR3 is TGTGCCAGCAGTTGGACAGGGGGAATAGGCGAGCAGTACTTC. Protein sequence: CASSWTGGIGEQYF.

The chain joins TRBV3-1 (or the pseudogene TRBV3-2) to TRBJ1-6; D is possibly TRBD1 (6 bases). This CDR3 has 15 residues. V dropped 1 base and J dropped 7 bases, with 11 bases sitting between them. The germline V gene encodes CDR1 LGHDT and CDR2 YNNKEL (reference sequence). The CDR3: CASSQVPRGNSPLHF. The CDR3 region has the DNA TGTGCCAGCAGCCAAGTTCCCAGGGGCAATTCACCCCTCCACTTT.

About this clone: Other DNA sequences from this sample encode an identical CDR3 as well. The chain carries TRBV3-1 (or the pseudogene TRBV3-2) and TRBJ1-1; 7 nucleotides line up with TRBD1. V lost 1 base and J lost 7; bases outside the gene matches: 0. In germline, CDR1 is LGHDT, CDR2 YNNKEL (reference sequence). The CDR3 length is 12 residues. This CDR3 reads CASSQGQGEAFF. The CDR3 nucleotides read TGTGCCAGCAGCCAAGGACAGGGTGAAGCTTTCTTT.

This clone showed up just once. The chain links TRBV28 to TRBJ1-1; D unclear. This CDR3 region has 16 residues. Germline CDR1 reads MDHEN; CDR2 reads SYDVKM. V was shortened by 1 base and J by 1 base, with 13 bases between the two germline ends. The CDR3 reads CASSLLLARGNTEAFF. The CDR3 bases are TGTGCCAGCAGTTTATTATTGGCTAGAGGGAACACTGAAGCTTTCTTT.

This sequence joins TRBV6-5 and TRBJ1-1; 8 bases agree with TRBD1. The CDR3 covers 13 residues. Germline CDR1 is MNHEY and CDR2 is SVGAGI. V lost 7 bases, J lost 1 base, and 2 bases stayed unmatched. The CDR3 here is CASKGQGNTEAFF. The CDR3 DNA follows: TGTGCCAGCAAAGGACAGGGGAACACTGAAGCTTTCTTT.

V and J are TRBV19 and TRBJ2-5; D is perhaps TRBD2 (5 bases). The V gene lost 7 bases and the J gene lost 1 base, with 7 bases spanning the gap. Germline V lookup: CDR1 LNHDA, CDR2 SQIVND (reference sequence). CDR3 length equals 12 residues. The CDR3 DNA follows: TGTGCCAGTAAGAGCGGCCAAGAGACCCAGTACTTC. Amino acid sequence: CASKSGQETQYF.

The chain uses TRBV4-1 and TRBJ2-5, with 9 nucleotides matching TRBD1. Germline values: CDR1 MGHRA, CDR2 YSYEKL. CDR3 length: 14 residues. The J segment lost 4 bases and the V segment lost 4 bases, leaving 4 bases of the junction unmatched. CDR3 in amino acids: CASSPGTGTETQYF. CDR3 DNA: TGCGCCAGCAGCCCGGGGACAGGGACAGAGACCCAGTACTTC.

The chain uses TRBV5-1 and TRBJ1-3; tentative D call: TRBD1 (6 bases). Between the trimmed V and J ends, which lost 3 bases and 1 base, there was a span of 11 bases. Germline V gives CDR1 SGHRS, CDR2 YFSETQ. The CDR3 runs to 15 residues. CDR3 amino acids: CASSSNTGSGNTIYF. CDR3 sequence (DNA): TGCGCCAGCAGCTCAAATACAGGGTCTGGAAACACCATATATTTT.

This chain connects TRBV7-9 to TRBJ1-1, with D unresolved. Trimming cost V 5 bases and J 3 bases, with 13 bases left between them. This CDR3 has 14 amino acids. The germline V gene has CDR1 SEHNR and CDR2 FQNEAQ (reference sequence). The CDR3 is CASSGYRDHTEAFF. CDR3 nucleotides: TGTGCCAGCAGCGGTTACAGAGATCACACTGAAGCTTTCTTT.

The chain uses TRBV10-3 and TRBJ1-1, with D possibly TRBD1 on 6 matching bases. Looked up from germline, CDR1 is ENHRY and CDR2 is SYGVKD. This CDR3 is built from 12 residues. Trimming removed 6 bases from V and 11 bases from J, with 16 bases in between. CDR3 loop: CAISEGGGGAFF. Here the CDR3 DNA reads TGTGCCATCAGCGAGGGGGGAGGAGGGGCTTTCTTT.

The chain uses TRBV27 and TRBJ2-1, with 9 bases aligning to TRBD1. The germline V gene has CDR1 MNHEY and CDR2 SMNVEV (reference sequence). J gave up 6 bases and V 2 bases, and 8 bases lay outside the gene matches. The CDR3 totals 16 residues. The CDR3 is CASSLEGTGNGNEQFF. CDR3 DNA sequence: TGTGCCAGCAGTTTAGAAGGGACAGGGAATGGCAATGAGCAGTTCTTC.

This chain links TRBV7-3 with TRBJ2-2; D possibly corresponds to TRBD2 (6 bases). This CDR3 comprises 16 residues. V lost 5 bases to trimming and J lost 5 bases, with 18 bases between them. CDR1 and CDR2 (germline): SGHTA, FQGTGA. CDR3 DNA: TGTGCCAGCAGCCCGACGCCCTCAGGGAGGACCGGGGAGCTGTTTTTT. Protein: CASSPTPSGRTGELFF.